This T cell receptor beta chain was sequenced in a study of early T cells in non-severe SARS-CoV-2 infection. Germline CDR1 MDHEN, CDR2 SYDVKM. Trimming removed 5 bases from V and 13 bases from J; junction bases left unmatched: 11. The CDR3 sequence is 16 residues long. TCRdb independently ran MiXCR on the 5' RACE reads; one entry per CDR3 protein. The sample consists of about 83,000 distinct CDR3 sequences, about 10% of them appearing once. This receptor was obtained from an adult who was a healthcare worker with PCR-confirmed SARS-CoV-2 infection or an uninfected control (not recorded which). The source material was whole blood, sampled at baseline. The chain is built from TRBV28 and TRBJ2-2; 15 bases fit TRBD2. CDR3: CASSPPPGTSGRMLFF. For the CDR3, the DNA is TGTGCCAGCAGTCCCCCTCCCGGGACTAGCGGGAGGATGCTGTTTTTT.